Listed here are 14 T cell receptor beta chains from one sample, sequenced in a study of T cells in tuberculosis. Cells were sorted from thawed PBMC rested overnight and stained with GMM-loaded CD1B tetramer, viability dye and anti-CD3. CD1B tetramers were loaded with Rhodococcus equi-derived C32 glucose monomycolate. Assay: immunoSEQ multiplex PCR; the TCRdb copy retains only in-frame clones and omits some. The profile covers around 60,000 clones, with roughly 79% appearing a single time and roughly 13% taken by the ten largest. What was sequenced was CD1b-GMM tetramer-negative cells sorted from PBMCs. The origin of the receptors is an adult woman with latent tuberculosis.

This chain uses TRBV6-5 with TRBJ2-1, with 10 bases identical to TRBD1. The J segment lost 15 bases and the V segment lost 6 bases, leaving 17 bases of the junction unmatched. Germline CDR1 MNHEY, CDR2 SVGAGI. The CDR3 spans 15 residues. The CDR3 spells CASSRDRGTALKGFF. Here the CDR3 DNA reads TGTGCCAGCAGCCGGGACAGGGGAACGGCTCTTAAGGGGTTCTTC.

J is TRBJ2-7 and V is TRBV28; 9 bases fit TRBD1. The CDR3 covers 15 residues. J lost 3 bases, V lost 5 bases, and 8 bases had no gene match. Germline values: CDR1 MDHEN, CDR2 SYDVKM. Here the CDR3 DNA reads TGTGCCAGCAGTCCCCCCCGGGACAGGGTCTACGAGCAGTACTTC. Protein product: CASSPPRDRVYEQYF.

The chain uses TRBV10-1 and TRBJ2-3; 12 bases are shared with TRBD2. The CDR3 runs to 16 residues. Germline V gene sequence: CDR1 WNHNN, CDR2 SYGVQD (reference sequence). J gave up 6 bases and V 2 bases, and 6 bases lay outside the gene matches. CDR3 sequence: CASSEGLAGSRDTQYF. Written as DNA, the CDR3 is TGCGCCAGCAGTGAGGGACTAGCGGGAAGTAGGGATACGCAGTATTTT.

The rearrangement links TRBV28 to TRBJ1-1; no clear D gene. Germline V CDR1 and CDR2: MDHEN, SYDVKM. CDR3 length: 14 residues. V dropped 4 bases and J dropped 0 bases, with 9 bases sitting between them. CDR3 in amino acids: CASSYNTMNTEAFF. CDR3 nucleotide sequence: TGTGCCAGCAGTTACAATACCATGAACACTGAAGCTTTCTTT.

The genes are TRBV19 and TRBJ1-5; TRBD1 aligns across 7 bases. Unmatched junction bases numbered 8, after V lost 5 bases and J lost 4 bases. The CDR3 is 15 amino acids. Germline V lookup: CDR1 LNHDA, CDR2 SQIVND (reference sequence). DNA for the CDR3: TGTGCCAGTAGTTGGGCAGGGGGTCGGAATCAGCCCCAGCATTTT. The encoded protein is CASSWAGGRNQPQHF.

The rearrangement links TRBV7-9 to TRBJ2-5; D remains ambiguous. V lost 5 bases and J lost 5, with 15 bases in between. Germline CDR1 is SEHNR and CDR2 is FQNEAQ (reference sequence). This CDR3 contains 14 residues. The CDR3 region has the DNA TGTGCCAGCAGCACCACGACGAGGATTGAGACCCAGTACTTC. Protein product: CASSTTTRIETQYF.

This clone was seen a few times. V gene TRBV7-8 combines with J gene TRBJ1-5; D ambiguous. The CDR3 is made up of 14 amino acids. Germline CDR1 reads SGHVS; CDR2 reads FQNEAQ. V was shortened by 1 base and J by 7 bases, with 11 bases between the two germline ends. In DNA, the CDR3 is TGTGCCAGCAGCTTAGGGCAGGTCTGGCAGCCCCAGCATTTT. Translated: CASSLGQVWQPQHF.

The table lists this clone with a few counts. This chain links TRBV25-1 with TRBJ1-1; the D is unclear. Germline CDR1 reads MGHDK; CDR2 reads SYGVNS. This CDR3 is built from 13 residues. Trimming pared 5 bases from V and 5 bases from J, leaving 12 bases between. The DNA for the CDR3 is TGTGCCAGCAGTCGGCCTGGGGAGACTGAAGCTTTCTTT. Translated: CASSRPGETEAFF.

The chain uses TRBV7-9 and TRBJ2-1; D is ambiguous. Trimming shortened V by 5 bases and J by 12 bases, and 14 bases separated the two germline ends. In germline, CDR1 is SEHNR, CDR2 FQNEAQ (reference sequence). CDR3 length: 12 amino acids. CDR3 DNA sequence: TGTGCCAGCAGCCCCCCCGACACCATGCAGTTCTTC. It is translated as CASSPPDTMQFF.

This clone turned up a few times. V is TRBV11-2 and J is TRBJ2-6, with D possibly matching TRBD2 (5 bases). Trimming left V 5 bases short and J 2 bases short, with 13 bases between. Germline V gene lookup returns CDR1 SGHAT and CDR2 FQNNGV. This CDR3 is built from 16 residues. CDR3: CASSPTGGTGANVLTF. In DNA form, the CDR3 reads TGTGCCAGCAGCCCGACCGGAGGAACTGGGGCCAACGTCCTGACTTTC.

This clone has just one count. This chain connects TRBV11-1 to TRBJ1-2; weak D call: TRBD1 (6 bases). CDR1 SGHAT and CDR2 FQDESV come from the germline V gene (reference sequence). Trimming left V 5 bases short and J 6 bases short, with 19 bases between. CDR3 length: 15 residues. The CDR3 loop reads CASSAQGDRTHGYTF. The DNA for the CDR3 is TGTGCCAGCAGCGCACAAGGAGACAGGACCCATGGCTACACCTTC.

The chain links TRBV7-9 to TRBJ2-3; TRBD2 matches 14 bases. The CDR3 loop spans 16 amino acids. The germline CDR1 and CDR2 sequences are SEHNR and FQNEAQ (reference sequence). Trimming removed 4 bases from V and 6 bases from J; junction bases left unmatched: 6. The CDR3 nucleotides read TGTGCCAGCAGCTCGGGACTAGCGGGAGCGGGGGATACGCAGTATTTT. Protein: CASSSGLAGAGDTQYF.

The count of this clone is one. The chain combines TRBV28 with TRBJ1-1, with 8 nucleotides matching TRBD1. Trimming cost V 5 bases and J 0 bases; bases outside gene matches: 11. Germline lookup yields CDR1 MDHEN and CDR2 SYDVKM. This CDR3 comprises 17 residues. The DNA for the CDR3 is TGTGCCAGCAGTCCCCCCGAGACAGGGGTTATGAACACTGAAGCTTTCTTT. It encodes CASSPPETGVMNTEAFF.

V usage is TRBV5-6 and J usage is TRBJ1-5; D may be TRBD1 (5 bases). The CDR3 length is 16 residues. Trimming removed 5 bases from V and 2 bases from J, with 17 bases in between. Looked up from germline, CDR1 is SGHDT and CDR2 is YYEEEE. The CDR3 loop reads CASRRLSGGGNQPQHF. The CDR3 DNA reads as TGTGCCAGCAGGCGATTATCCGGGGGGGGCAATCAGCCCCAGCATTTT.